This T cell receptor (beta chain) is from a study of molecular identifiers for immune sequencing clone quantification. Each CDR3 protein is one row after TCRdb ran MiXCR on the PCR reads. Found here are 250,000 to 400,000 distinct CDR3 sequences, about a fifth of them singletons; the top ten hold over 0.7%. At least ten counts were recorded for this clonotype. Its antigen is as yet unknown. Study-level points and caveats: Identical TCR molecules can share a barcode, and this sharing could underestimate highly expanded clone sizes.

Sorting defined naive CD8 T cells as CD8+CD4-CCR7+CD45RA+. This CDR3 is 11 amino acids long. The V end was cut by 6 bases, the J end by 1 base, with 5 bases between. The germline V gene has CDR1 SQVTM and CDR2 ANQGSEA. This chain connects TRBV29-1 to TRBJ2-3; D gene uncertain. The clonotype comes from a human donor in good health. Some libraries in this study had Jurkat cell RNA spiked in. The sequenced sample consisted of naive CD8+ T cells from blood, with Jurkat cell RNA spiked in. Subset: FACS-sorted CD8+CD4-CCR7+CD45RA+ naive T cells. This chain's CDR3 is CSVGRTDTQYF. The DNA for the CDR3 is TGCAGCGTGGGCCGCACAGATACGCAGTATTTT.